The rows below give T cell receptor beta chains drawn from one sample of a study of blood T cell repertoires in COVID-19. TCRdb keeps only in-frame clones here, not all; method: immunoSEQ multiplex PCR. The table shows about 89,000 clones, with about four fifths occurring only once. Specimen: peripheral blood. All receptors come from a man in his sixties or seventies with COVID-19, enrolled during active disease. Both conserved end residues are part of each CDR3. The order of the fields is V gene, D gene, J gene, clone size, CDR3 DNA, CDR3 protein. D genes are given only for firm matches. The size of a clone is reported for some rows only, either as once, few or many, or as a class for expanded clones.

v_gene: TRBV28; d_gene: .; j_gene: TRBJ1-2; abundance: .; CDR3nt: TGTGCCAGCAGTCGCTATGAGGGGGGGCGCGATGGCTACACCTTC; CDR3aa: CASSRYEGGRDGYTF
v_gene: TRBV11-2; d_gene: .; j_gene: TRBJ1-1; abundance: .; CDR3nt: TGTGCCAGCAGCCTCCGACAGGTGCAACAGAACACTGAAGCTTTCTTT; CDR3aa: CASSLRQVQQNTEAFF
v_gene: TRBV7-8; d_gene: .; j_gene: TRBJ1-4; abundance: .; CDR3nt: TGTGCCAGCAGCTTAGCCCTGACTCTTAATGAAAAACTGTTTTTT; CDR3aa: CASSLALTLNEKLFF
v_gene: TRBV19; d_gene: .; j_gene: TRBJ2-7; abundance: .; CDR3nt: TGTGCCAGTAGTACAGGAGGTCAGGGGAAGGGCTCCTACGAGCAGTACTTC; CDR3aa: CASSTGGQGKGSYEQYF
v_gene: TRBV3-1/TRBV3-2; d_gene: TRBD2; j_gene: TRBJ2-3; abundance: .; CDR3nt: TGTGCCAGCAGCGGAACCACTAGCGGTACAGATACGCAGTATTTT; CDR3aa: CASSGTTSGTDTQYF
v_gene: TRBV19; d_gene: .; j_gene: TRBJ1-2; abundance: medium-sized; CDR3nt: TGTGCCAGTAGTGCACAGGGTAACTATGGCTACACCTTC; CDR3aa: CASSAQGNYGYTF
v_gene: TRBV4-1; d_gene: .; j_gene: TRBJ1-6; abundance: .; CDR3nt: TGCGCCAGCAGCCAAGATTGGGCAGGAAATTCACCCCTCCACTTT; CDR3aa: CASSQDWAGNSPLHF
v_gene: TRBV4-2; d_gene: TRBD2; j_gene: TRBJ2-7; abundance: .; CDR3nt: TGTGCCAGCAGCCAAGAGGTAGCGGGAGCCCCGGGGGAGCAGTACTTC; CDR3aa: CASSQEVAGAPGEQYF
v_gene: TRBV5-1; d_gene: TRBD1; j_gene: TRBJ2-7; abundance: .; CDR3nt: TGCGCCAGCAGCCCCTGGACAGGTGTCTCCTACGAGCAGTACTTC; CDR3aa: CASSPWTGVSYEQYF
v_gene: TRBV18; d_gene: TRBD1; j_gene: TRBJ2-1; abundance: .; CDR3nt: TGTGCCAGCTCACGAACTCCGGGACAGGCTATCAATGAGCAGTTCTTC; CDR3aa: CASSRTPGQAINEQFF
v_gene: TRBV4-1; d_gene: .; j_gene: TRBJ2-1; abundance: few; CDR3nt: TGCGCCAGCAGCCAAGTCGGGTCCTACAATGAGCAGTTCTTC; CDR3aa: CASSQVGSYNEQFF
v_gene: TRBV21-1; d_gene: .; j_gene: TRBJ2-7; abundance: .; CDR3nt: TGTGCCAGCAGCTACAACGAAATCTCCATCCGGAAGAGCGGGAATTCCTACGAGCAGTACTTC; CDR3aa: CASSYNEISIRKSGNSYEQYF
v_gene: TRBV19; d_gene: TRBD1; j_gene: TRBJ2-1; abundance: .; CDR3nt: TGTGCCAGTAGTTTCCTTAGACAGGGTGGCCACAATGAGCAGTTCTTC; CDR3aa: CASSFLRQGGHNEQFF
v_gene: TRBV7-6; d_gene: TRBD1; j_gene: TRBJ2-3; abundance: .; CDR3nt: TGTGCCAGCAAAGAGGGGGCTAGCACAGATACGCAGTATTTT; CDR3aa: CASKEGASTDTQYF
v_gene: TRBV5-1; d_gene: TRBD2; j_gene: TRBJ2-1; abundance: .; CDR3nt: TGCGCCAGCAGCCAACAGACTAGCGGGAGGGCAAGTGAGCAGTTCTTC; CDR3aa: CASSQQTSGRASEQFF
v_gene: TRBV5-1; d_gene: .; j_gene: TRBJ2-4; abundance: .; CDR3nt: TGCGCCAGCAGCATCGGCCACAGGGACGACATTCAGTACTTC; CDR3aa: CASSIGHRDDIQYF
v_gene: TRBV5-1; d_gene: TRBD1; j_gene: TRBJ2-7; abundance: .; CDR3nt: TGCGCCAGCAGCTCCCGAGCTAGAGGACAGGGAGGTGCCTACGAGCAGTACTTC; CDR3aa: CASSSRARGQGGAYEQYF
v_gene: TRBV6-5; d_gene: TRBD2; j_gene: TRBJ2-7; abundance: .; CDR3nt: TGTGCCAGCAGTTCTAGCGGGAGGGTCTACGAGCAGTACTTC; CDR3aa: CASSSSGRVYEQYF
v_gene: TRBV2; d_gene: TRBD2; j_gene: TRBJ2-3; abundance: .; CDR3nt: TGTGCCAGCAGTGACCAACCTCAGTTTCTAGCGGGAGGTTATGCAGATACGCAGTATTTT; CDR3aa: CASSDQPQFLAGGYADTQYF